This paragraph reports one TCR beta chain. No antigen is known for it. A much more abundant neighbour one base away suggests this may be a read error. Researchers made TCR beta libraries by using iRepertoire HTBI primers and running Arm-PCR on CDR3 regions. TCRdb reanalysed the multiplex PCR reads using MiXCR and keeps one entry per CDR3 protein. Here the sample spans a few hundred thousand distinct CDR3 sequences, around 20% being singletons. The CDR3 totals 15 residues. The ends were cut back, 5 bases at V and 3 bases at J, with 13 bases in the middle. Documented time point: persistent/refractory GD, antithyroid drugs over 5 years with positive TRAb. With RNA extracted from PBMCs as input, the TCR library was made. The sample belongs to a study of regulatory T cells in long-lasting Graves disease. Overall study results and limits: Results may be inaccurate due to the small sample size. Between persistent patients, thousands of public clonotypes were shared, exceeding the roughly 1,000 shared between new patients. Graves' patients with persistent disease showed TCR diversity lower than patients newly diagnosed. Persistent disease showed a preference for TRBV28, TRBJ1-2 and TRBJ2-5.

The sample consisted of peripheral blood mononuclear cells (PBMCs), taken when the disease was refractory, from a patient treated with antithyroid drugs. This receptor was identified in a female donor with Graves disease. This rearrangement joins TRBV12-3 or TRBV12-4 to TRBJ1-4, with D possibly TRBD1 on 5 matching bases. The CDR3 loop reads CASSETAGPNEKLFF. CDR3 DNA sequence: TGTGCCAGCAGTGAGACAGCTGGGCCTAATGAAAAACTGTTTTTT.